This T cell receptor (beta chain) was retrieved from a study of T cell clusters in autoimmune cytopenias. TRB was amplified by touch-down multiplex PCR, primer pools A and B combined. For each CDR3 protein, TCRdb gives one entry from its re-call of the multiplex PCR reads, without DNA. In total, the table holds approximately 7,000 distinct CDR3 sequences. Comments on this clonotype: Its target is unknown.

In germline, CDR1 is SGHDT, CDR2 YYEEEE. CDR3 size: 15 residues. Each sample's input was approximately 0.25 ug genomic DNA, approximately 37,500 genome equivalents. General study findings and limits: TRB repertoire shifts in secondary cytopenia and chronic lymphocytic leukemia mostly reflected lymphoma, not autoimmunity.

The chain employs TRBV5-6 and TRBJ1-4; TCRdb calls TRBD1, which cannot be checked without DNA. The source material was peripheral blood. The receptor's source is a human donor with an autoimmune cytopenia or autoimmune hepatitis (not recorded which). CDR3 loop: CASSRDPATNEKLFF.